Shown below are 30 T cell receptor beta chains from a single sample sequenced in a study of vaccination effects on CD4 cells after COVID-19. The protocol was immunoSEQ multiplex PCR, while the TCRdb copy is restricted to in-frame clones and leaves out a portion. The table has roughly 64,000 clones, 65% to 75% seen once. Isolation of CD4+ T cells took place after approximately 10 days of culture. These receptors lack a known antigen. The sample consisted of CD4+ T cells from PBMCs cultured without peptide, taken before COVID-19 vaccination. The receptors were sampled from a human donor who had a prior SARS-CoV-2 infection.

The chain has TRBV9 and TRBJ2-1; 10 bases map to TRBD2. The CDR3 sequence is 15 residues long. Germline lookup yields CDR1 SGDLS and CDR2 YYNGEE. J gave up 8 bases and V 3 bases, and 8 bases lay outside the gene matches. The CDR3 is CASSGSAGGRYEQFF. The CDR3, as DNA: TGTGCCAGCAGCGGATCAGCGGGAGGGAGGTATGAGCAGTTCTTC.

The chain recombines TRBV5-8 with TRBJ2-1, with TRBD1 matching over 12 bases. The CDR3 contains 17 residues. V shed 4 bases and J 5 bases; nucleotides not matched to a gene: 10. Germline loops: CDR1 SGHTS, CDR2 YDEGEE. The chain's CDR3 is CASSTGQGAQMDNEQFF. The CDR3 DNA sequence: TGTGCCAGCAGCACGGGACAGGGGGCGCAGATGGACAATGAGCAGTTCTTC.

The chain has TRBV6-6 and TRBJ2-7; D call uncertain. From germline, CDR1 is MNHNY and CDR2 SVGAGI (reference sequence). The CDR3 extends over 12 amino acids. Trimming took 4 bases from V and 1 from J, leaving 5 bases between them. The CDR3 sequence: CASSLRSYEQYF. Written as DNA, the CDR3 is TGTGCCAGCAGTTTGCGGTCCTACGAGCAGTACTTC.

This rearrangement joins TRBV5-1 to TRBJ2-3, with 8 bases that match TRBD2. CDR1 and CDR2 from the germline V gene are SGHRS and YFSETQ. The CDR3 sequence is 16 residues long. V lost 1 base and J lost 3; bases outside the gene matches: 7. CDR3 protein: CASSLTFASGTDTQYF. The CDR3 region has the DNA TGCGCCAGCAGCTTGACTTTTGCTAGCGGGACAGATACGCAGTATTTT.

The J gene is TRBJ1-4, the V gene TRBV4-1; weak D call: TRBD1 (5 bases). The CDR3 has 19 amino acids. Trimming took 4 bases from V and 0 from J, leaving 21 bases between them. The germline gives CDR1 MGHRA, CDR2 YSYEKL. CDR3 region: CASSRLPVEGLATNEKLFF. The CDR3 nucleotides are TGCGCCAGCAGCCGCCTCCCCGTGGAGGGACTAGCAACTAATGAAAAACTGTTTTTT.

This chain joins TRBV6-2 or TRBV6-3 and TRBJ2-3; TRBD2 matches at 9 bases. V shed 0 bases and J 7 bases; nucleotides not matched to a gene: 14. Germline values: CDR1 MNHEY, CDR2 SVGEGT. The CDR3 sequence is 18 residues long. The CDR3 region has the DNA TGTGCCAGCAGTTACTCGCAGACGGGGCTAGCGGGAATATATACGCAGTATTTT. It encodes CASSYSQTGLAGIYTQYF.

This clone was detected a few times. The chain couples TRBV11-2 to TRBJ1-1; possibly TRBD1 for D (6 bases). The CDR3 is 13 amino acids. V was cut by 3 bases and J by 2 bases, with 7 bases left in between. Per the germline V gene, CDR1 is SGHAT and CDR2 is FQNNGV. The CDR3 sequence is CASSLDSNTEAFF. The CDR3 DNA reads TGTGCCAGCAGCTTGGACAGTAACACTGAAGCTTTCTTT. Supplemented by reference TRBV11-2 and TRBJ1-1, the full variable domain reads EAGVAQSPRYKIIEKRQSVAFWCNPISGHATLYWYQQILGQGPKLLIQFQNNGVVDDSQLPKDRFSAERLKGVDSTLKIQPAKLEDSAVYLCASSLDSNTEAFFGQGTRLTVV.

V usage is TRBV5-6 and J usage is TRBJ2-5, with D perhaps TRBD1 or TRBD2 (6 bases each). V was pared by 2 bases and J by 1 base, with 9 bases between. Germline V gives CDR1 SGHDT, CDR2 YYEEEE. This CDR3 region has 14 residues. The chain's CDR3 is CASSFGGSQETQYF. CDR3 in DNA: TGTGCCAGCAGCTTCGGGGGCTCCCAAGAGACCCAGTACTTC.

This clone has just one count. This sequence joins TRBV6-5 and TRBJ2-5, with 9 nucleotides matching TRBD2. Germline V lookup: CDR1 MNHEY, CDR2 SVGAGI. CDR3 length: 16 amino acids. Trimming cost V 2 bases and J 4 bases; bases outside gene matches: 8. In DNA, the CDR3 is TGTGCCAGCAGTTACGGAATAGCGGGGGATTTAGAGACCCAGTACTTC. As protein: CASSYGIAGDLETQYF.

The chain has TRBV27 and TRBJ2-1, with D unresolved. The CDR3 covers 15 residues. Trimming removed 3 bases at V and 0 bases at J, with 9 bases between. Germline V lookup: CDR1 MNHEY, CDR2 SMNVEV (reference sequence). As DNA, the CDR3 is TGTGCCAGCAGTTTGGCGGCCAGCTCCTACAATGAGCAGTTCTTC. Translation: CASSLAASSYNEQFF.

The chain couples TRBV19 to TRBJ1-1; the D gene is possibly TRBD1 (5 bases). CDR1 is LNHDA, CDR2 SQIVND, per germline (reference sequence). CDR3 length: 16 residues. Trimming pared 2 bases from V and 5 bases from J, leaving 18 bases between. The CDR3 coding sequence is TGTGCCAGTAGTATAAGTGGGGGAATGGGAAGGACTGAAGCTTTCTTT. This translates into CASSISGGMGRTEAFF. Full variable domain (outside the CDR3, taken from reference TRBV19 and TRBJ1-1): DGGITQSPKYLFRKEGQNVTLSCEQNLNHDAMYWYRQDPGQGLRLIYYSQIVNDFQKGDIAEGYSVSREKKESFPLTVTSAQKNPTAFYLCASSISGGMGRTEAFFGQGTRLTVV.

The chain is built from TRBV23-1 and TRBJ1-4; D unclear. TRBV23-1 falls under the ORF class, with uncertain function. There are 17 residues in the CDR3. With 0 bases removed from V and 5 bases from J, the gap between germline ends came to 16 bases. CDR3 sequence (DNA): TGCGCCAGCAGTCAATCACGGATTAAGGGCGTCAATGAAAAACTGTTTTTT. Its protein product is CASSQSRIKGVNEKLFF.

Concerning this clone: The sample contains more than one DNA sequence encoding this CDR3. This rearrangement joins TRBV7-9 to TRBJ2-1; no reliable D call. Between the trimmed V and J ends, which lost 0 bases and 0 bases, there was a span of 9 bases. The CDR3 sequence is 16 residues long. Germline V CDR1 and CDR2: SEHNR, FQNEAQ (reference sequence). The CDR3: CASSLALAGSYNEQFF. CDR3 DNA: TGTGCCAGCAGCTTAGCGTTGGCTGGCTCCTACAATGAGCAGTTCTTC. Full variable domain (outside the CDR3, taken from reference TRBV7-9 and TRBJ2-1): DTGVSQNPRHKITKRGQNVTFRCDPISEHNRLYWYRQTLGQGPEFLTYFQNEAQLEKSRLLSDRFSAERPKGSFSTLEIQRTEQGDSAMYLCASSLALAGSYNEQFFGPGTRLTVL.

This chain links TRBV24-1 with TRBJ2-1, with D perhaps given as TRBD1 or TRBD2 (5 bases each). V was cut by 4 bases and J by 7 bases, with 16 bases left in between. This CDR3 contains 15 residues. Per germline, CDR1 KGHDR and CDR2 SFDVKD. The CDR3 bases are TGTGCCACCAGTGACCCCTCGGGACCCCTGAATGAGCAGTTCTTC. Translation: CATSDPSGPLNEQFF.

J is TRBJ2-5 and V is TRBV20-1; D possibly uses TRBD1 or TRBD2 (5 bases each). The CDR3 is made up of 10 amino acids. Germline CDR1 reads DFQATT; CDR2 reads SNEGSKA (reference sequence). V gave up 6 bases and J gave up 5 bases, with 7 bases separating them. CDR3 DNA: TGCAGTGCCGAGGGGGAGACCCAGTACTTC. Encoded protein: CSAEGETQYF.

This rearrangement joins TRBV3-1 (or the pseudogene TRBV3-2) to TRBJ1-6; no clear D gene. The CDR3 loop spans 14 amino acids. V was clipped by 1 base and J by 7 bases, with 8 bases between them. Germline V lookup: CDR1 LGHDT, CDR2 YNNKEL (reference sequence). The CDR3, as DNA: TGTGCCAGCAGCCAAGGAGAGGAGAATTCACCCCTCCACTTT. Translating it yields CASSQGEENSPLHF.

The V call is TRBV7-9, the J call TRBJ1-2; D unclear. Germline V gives CDR1 SEHNR, CDR2 FQNEAQ (reference sequence). This CDR3 is 14 amino acids long. With 5 bases removed from V and 4 bases from J, the gap between germline ends came to 14 bases. CDR3: CASSLPRLGYGYTF. CDR3 nucleotide sequence: TGTGCCAGCAGCCTCCCCCGGCTGGGCTATGGCTACACCTTC.

This clone was seen only once. The chain combines TRBV10-3 with TRBJ1-5; possibly TRBD1 for D (5 bases). The germline V gene encodes CDR1 ENHRY and CDR2 SYGVKD. Trimming stripped 3 bases from V and 0 bases from J, with 12 bases between. The CDR3 contains 16 residues. CDR3 sequence reads: CAISDRGLNSNQPQHF. CDR3 coding DNA: TGTGCCATCAGTGATCGGGGGTTAAATAGCAATCAGCCCCAGCATTTT.

The genes are TRBV27 and TRBJ1-1; D not resolved. CDR1 and CDR2 from the germline V gene are MNHEY and SMNVEV (reference sequence). CDR3 size: 13 residues. V was shortened by 3 bases and J by 4 bases, with 9 bases between the two germline ends. CDR3 in DNA: TGTGCCAGCAGTTTCCCGGGAGGCACTGAAGCTTTCTTT. Translation gives CASSFPGGTEAFF.

The genes are TRBV11-2 and TRBJ2-1; D call uncertain. Between the trimmed V and J ends, which lost 1 base and 5 bases, there was a span of 9 bases. In germline, CDR1 is SGHAT, CDR2 FQNNGV. This CDR3 is built from 14 residues. The CDR3, as DNA: TGTGCCAGCAGCTTAGCGGGTAACGACAATGAGCAGTTCTTC. The encoded protein is CASSLAGNDNEQFF.

This clone was observed a few times. V gene TRBV18 combines with J gene TRBJ2-3, with D maybe TRBD1 (5 bases). This CDR3 is built from 13 residues. V lost 1 base to trimming and J lost 3 bases, with 5 bases between them. The germline gives CDR1 KGHSH, CDR2 LQKENI. The CDR3, as DNA: TGTGCCAGCTCACCACAGGGGACAGATACGCAGTATTTT. Translated: CASSPQGTDTQYF.

The chain has TRBV6-5 and TRBJ2-7, with unresolved D. CDR1 is MNHEY and CDR2 is SVGAGI in the germline V gene. This CDR3 has 14 residues. The V and J ends lost 6 bases and 1 base respectively, with 13 bases between them. CDR3 sequence reads: CASRGIGLSYEQYF. The CDR3 DNA follows: TGTGCCAGCAGGGGGATAGGGTTATCCTACGAGCAGTACTTC.

This chain links TRBV3-1 (or the pseudogene TRBV3-2) with TRBJ2-7; tentatively, D is TRBD2 (5 bases). Germline assignment: CDR1 LGHDT and CDR2 YNNKEL (reference sequence). V gave up 3 bases and J gave up 6 bases, with 12 bases separating them. The CDR3 spans 13 residues. CDR3 DNA: TGTGCCAGCAGCCAGATAAAAGAGGGCGAGCAGTACTTC. Its protein product is CASSQIKEGEQYF.

This clone was picked up a small number of times. This chain joins TRBV19 and TRBJ2-7, with D possibly TRBD2 on 5 matching bases. Trimming shortened V by 4 bases and J by 2 bases, and 9 bases separated the two germline ends. Germline V gene lookup returns CDR1 LNHDA and CDR2 SQIVND (reference sequence). CDR3 size: 13 residues. The CDR3, as DNA: TGTGCCAGTAGTACCCCCGGGGCCTACGAGCAGTACTTC. It specifies CASSTPGAYEQYF.

A remark on this clone: At one boundary the junction diverges from the germline segment, which might be a read error. This sequence joins TRBV6-1 and TRBJ1-1; D is perhaps TRBD1 (5 bases). The CDR3 sequence is 16 residues long. Germline V gene lookup returns CDR1 MNHNS and CDR2 SASEGT. In nucleotides, the CDR3 is TGTGCCGGCAGTGAGTCGGGGTACCGTGGGGGCACTGAAGCTTTCTTT. It yields the protein CAGSESGYRGGTEAFF.

The CDR3 DNA reads as TGTGCCAGCAGCATAGGGCAGGGCAATGAGCAGTTCTTC. This codes for CASSIGQGNEQFF. The J gene is TRBJ2-1, the V gene TRBV7-2; D possibly corresponds to TRBD1 (5 bases). The CDR3 spans 13 residues. Germline CDR1 reads SGHTA; CDR2 reads FQGNSA. Trimming cost V 5 bases and J 6 bases, with 11 bases left between them.

This clone was counted between two and nine times. This rearrangement joins TRBV6-4 to TRBJ1-2; D ambiguous. The CDR3 consists of 13 residues. Germline V gene data show CDR1 as MRHNA and CDR2 as SNTAGT. V was clipped by 6 bases and J by 5 bases, with 13 bases between them. CDR3 protein: CASSQFGGYGYTF. CDR3 nucleotides: TGTGCCAGCAGCCAATTCGGCGGGTATGGCTACACCTTC.

V gene TRBV18 combines with J gene TRBJ2-2, with unresolved D. Germline values: CDR1 KGHSH, CDR2 LQKENI. Trimming left V 5 bases short and J 6 bases short, with 16 bases between. CDR3 length: 15 amino acids. In DNA, the CDR3 is TGTGCCAGCTCAGAAAATAGTGTTATTCCCGGGGAGCTGTTTTTT. It is translated as CASSENSVIPGELFF.

The sample holds a few counts of this clone. The rearrangement links TRBV5-1 to TRBJ1-4, with D tentatively TRBD1 (6 bases). This CDR3 is built from 15 residues. The V gene's germline CDR1 is SGHRS and CDR2 YFSETQ. The V end lost 4 bases, the J end lost 8 bases, and 18 bases lay between the germline ends. The CDR3 spells CASSGGTRSGEKLFF. CDR3 DNA: TGCGCCAGCAGCGGAGGGACACGGTCGGGGGAAAAACTGTTTTTT. The full variable domain, its missing parts supplied by reference TRBV5-1 and TRBJ1-4, is KAGVTQTPRYLIKTRGQQVTLSCSPISGHRSVSWYQQTPGQGLQFLFEYFSETQRNKGNFPGRFSGRQFSNSRSEMNVSTLELGDSALYLCASSGGTRSGEKLFFGSGTQLSVL.

The chain uses TRBV19 and TRBJ2-1; D is undetermined. The CDR3 covers 16 residues. The V end was cut by 5 bases, the J end by 0 bases, with 14 bases between. Germline loops: CDR1 LNHDA, CDR2 SQIVND (reference sequence). In nucleotides, the CDR3 is TGTGCCAGTAGTGGAACCCATCGAGGCTCCTACAATGAGCAGTTCTTC. Encoded protein: CASSGTHRGSYNEQFF.